A selection of T cell receptor beta chains follows, all from one sample in a study of blood T cell repertoires in COVID-19. Assay: immunoSEQ multiplex PCR; the TCRdb copy retains only in-frame clones and omits some. The sample has 150,000 to 200,000 clones, roughly nine tenths seen once. Sequencing used PBMCs or T cells enriched from blood (not recorded which). The origin of the receptors is a woman in her thirties or forties in a cohort exposed to, infected with or recovered from COVID-19 (not recorded which). Each CDR3 is given with its conserved first and last residue. The order of the fields is V gene, J gene, D gene, clone size, CDR3 protein, CDR3 DNA. D genes are given only for firm matches. A clone size is listed for some rows: how often the clone was seen (once, few, many), or a class if it is expanded.

V gene: TRBV5-1
J gene: TRBJ2-7
D gene: NA
clone size: NA
CDR3 protein: CASSSAGIIYEQYF
CDR3 DNA: TGCGCCAGCAGCTCCGCCGGGATAATCTACGAGCAGTACTTC

V gene: TRBV19
J gene: TRBJ2-7
D gene: NA
clone size: NA
CDR3 protein: CATGPVHEQYF
CDR3 DNA: TGTGCCACTGGCCCTGTCCACGAGCAGTACTTC

V gene: TRBV5-1
J gene: TRBJ1-1
D gene: TRBD1
clone size: NA
CDR3 protein: CASSEGTGGFENTEAFF
CDR3 DNA: TGCGCCAGCAGCGAGGGGACAGGGGGCTTTGAGAACACTGAAGCTTTCTTT

V gene: TRBV6-5
J gene: TRBJ1-1
D gene: NA
clone size: NA
CDR3 protein: CASSTPGHRNTEAFF
CDR3 DNA: TGTGCCAGCAGTACCCCGGGACACCGGAACACTGAAGCTTTCTTT

V gene: TRBV5-4
J gene: TRBJ2-7
D gene: NA
clone size: NA
CDR3 protein: CASSFGGEVRYEQYF
CDR3 DNA: TGTGCCAGCAGCTTCGGAGGGGAGGTCAGATACGAGCAGTACTTC

V gene: TRBV20-1
J gene: TRBJ1-1
D gene: NA
clone size: NA
CDR3 protein: CSASWGPGAFF
CDR3 DNA: TGCAGTGCTAGTTGGGGGCCAGGAGCTTTCTTT

V gene: TRBV10-2
J gene: TRBJ2-2
D gene: NA
clone size: NA
CDR3 protein: CASSRGLGTGELFF
CDR3 DNA: TGCGCCAGCAGTAGAGGTTTAGGCACCGGGGAGCTGTTTTTT

V gene: TRBV7-2
J gene: TRBJ1-1
D gene: TRBD1
clone size: NA
CDR3 protein: CASSLLRGRGTEAFF
CDR3 DNA: TGTGCCAGCAGCTTGCTCAGGGGGCGCGGCACTGAAGCTTTCTTT

V gene: TRBV5-1
J gene: TRBJ1-1
D gene: TRBD1
clone size: NA
CDR3 protein: CASSSGAAGTDGAFF
CDR3 DNA: TGCGCCAGCAGCTCTGGGGCAGCCGGGACAGATGGAGCTTTCTTT

V gene: TRBV5-8
J gene: TRBJ1-2
D gene: NA
clone size: NA
CDR3 protein: CASSLGNRAIYGYTF
CDR3 DNA: TGTGCCAGCAGCTTGGGTAACAGGGCCATCTATGGCTACACCTTC

V gene: TRBV15
J gene: TRBJ2-1
D gene: NA
clone size: NA
CDR3 protein: CATSIIGGMGSSYNEQFF
CDR3 DNA: TGTGCCACCAGCATAATAGGCGGGATGGGAAGCTCCTACAATGAGCAGTTCTTC

V gene: TRBV7-9
J gene: TRBJ1-6
D gene: NA
clone size: once
CDR3 protein: CASSLVVDIYNSPLHF
CDR3 DNA: TGTGCCAGCAGCTTAGTCGTTGACATCTATAATTCACCCCTCCACTTT

V gene: TRBV28
J gene: TRBJ2-1
D gene: TRBD2
clone size: NA
CDR3 protein: CASSQAGGPNEQFF
CDR3 DNA: TGTGCCAGCAGCCAGGCGGGGGGGCCAAATGAGCAGTTCTTC

V gene: TRBV11-3
J gene: TRBJ2-7
D gene: TRBD2
clone size: NA
CDR3 protein: CASSSRAVAGPFAYEQYF
CDR3 DNA: TGTGCCAGCAGCTCAAGAGCGGTAGCGGGCCCTTTTGCCTACGAGCAGTACTTC

V gene: TRBV10-1
J gene: TRBJ1-4
D gene: NA
clone size: NA
CDR3 protein: CASSVGGPLATNEKLFF
CDR3 DNA: TGCGCCAGCAGTGTGGGGGGTCCCCTAGCAACTAATGAAAAACTGTTTTTT

V gene: TRBV4-3
J gene: TRBJ2-7
D gene: NA
clone size: NA
CDR3 protein: CASSQDLGLEREQYF
CDR3 DNA: TGCGCCAGCAGCCAAGATCTGGGGCTAGAGAGAGAGCAGTACTTC

V gene: TRBV5-1
J gene: TRBJ1-5
D gene: NA
clone size: NA
CDR3 protein: CASSASGARNQPQHF
CDR3 DNA: TGCGCCAGCAGCGCCTCAGGGGCTAGGAATCAGCCCCAGCATTTT

V gene: TRBV25-1
J gene: TRBJ1-1
D gene: TRBD1
clone size: NA
CDR3 protein: CASSQTGGALGTEAFF
CDR3 DNA: TGTGCCAGCAGCCAGACAGGGGGCGCTTTAGGCACTGAAGCTTTCTTT

V gene: TRBV1
J gene: TRBJ2-7
D gene: NA
clone size: NA
CDR3 protein: CTSSQDGRGTYEQYF
CDR3 DNA: TGCACCAGCAGCCAAGACGGGCGGGGAACCTACGAGCAGTACTTC

V gene: TRBV11-2
J gene: TRBJ2-3
D gene: NA
clone size: NA
CDR3 protein: CASSPAHGNTDTQYF
CDR3 DNA: TGTGCCAGCAGCCCCGCCCACGGGAACACAGATACGCAGTATTTT

V gene: TRBV10-2
J gene: TRBJ1-6
D gene: NA
clone size: NA
CDR3 protein: CASSGGRAGNSPLHF
CDR3 DNA: TGCGCCAGCAGTGGTGGCAGGGCGGGGAATTCACCCCTCCACTTT

V gene: TRBV12-3/TRBV12-4
J gene: TRBJ1-1
D gene: NA
clone size: NA
CDR3 protein: CASSLGEGAEAFF
CDR3 DNA: TGTGCCAGCAGTTTAGGTGAGGGCGCTGAAGCTTTCTTT

V gene: TRBV4-2
J gene: TRBJ1-2
D gene: NA
clone size: NA
CDR3 protein: CASSRGGRAGYTF
CDR3 DNA: TGTGCCAGCAGCCGGGGGGGCAGGGCCGGCTACACCTTC

V gene: TRBV7-9
J gene: TRBJ1-4
D gene: NA
clone size: once
CDR3 protein: CASSFQSQGRKAYEKLFF
CDR3 DNA: TGTGCCAGCAGCTTTCAGTCTCAGGGCAGAAAAGCTTATGAAAAACTGTTTTTT

V gene: TRBV7-6
J gene: TRBJ2-3
D gene: TRBD2
clone size: NA
CDR3 protein: CASSLSGGAGDTQYF
CDR3 DNA: TGTGCCAGCAGCTTAAGCGGGGGGGCTGGAGATACGCAGTATTTT

V gene: TRBV30
J gene: TRBJ1-2
D gene: NA
clone size: NA
CDR3 protein: CASPRGRGYGYTF
CDR3 DNA: TGTGCCTCGCCCAGGGGTCGTGGCTATGGCTACACCTTC

V gene: TRBV7-8
J gene: TRBJ2-3
D gene: TRBD2
clone size: NA
CDR3 protein: CASSLPRTSGSTDTQYF
CDR3 DNA: TGTGCCAGCAGCCTCCCGCGGACTAGCGGAAGCACAGATACGCAGTATTTT

V gene: TRBV4-1
J gene: TRBJ1-5
D gene: NA
clone size: NA
CDR3 protein: CASSLLWGESNQPQHF
CDR3 DNA: TGCGCCAGCAGCCTACTATGGGGGGAGAGCAATCAGCCCCAGCATTTT

V gene: TRBV7-9
J gene: TRBJ2-3
D gene: TRBD2
clone size: NA
CDR3 protein: CASSYSGTTDTQYF
CDR3 DNA: TGTGCCAGCAGCTATAGCGGGACCACAGATACGCAGTATTTT

V gene: TRBV5-1
J gene: TRBJ2-3
D gene: TRBD2
clone size: NA
CDR3 protein: CASRRGTGGGQDTQYF
CDR3 DNA: TGCGCCAGCCGAAGAGGTACTGGCGGGGGGCAAGATACGCAGTATTTT

V gene: TRBV19
J gene: TRBJ2-7
D gene: TRBD2
clone size: NA
CDR3 protein: CASSGAGGLWDEQYF
CDR3 DNA: TGTGCCAGTAGTGGAGCGGGAGGGCTCTGGGACGAGCAGTACTTC

V gene: TRBV4-1
J gene: TRBJ2-1
D gene: TRBD2
clone size: NA
CDR3 protein: CASSLGPSGSYNEQFF
CDR3 DNA: TGCGCCAGCAGCCTTGGCCCTAGCGGGAGCTACAATGAGCAGTTCTTC

V gene: TRBV9
J gene: TRBJ1-1
D gene: NA
clone size: NA
CDR3 protein: CASSVQGMGTEAFF
CDR3 DNA: TGTGCCAGCAGCGTACAGGGAATGGGCACTGAAGCTTTCTTT

V gene: TRBV5-1
J gene: TRBJ1-2
D gene: NA
clone size: NA
CDR3 protein: CASSLETANYGYTF
CDR3 DNA: TGCGCCAGCAGCTTGGAGACAGCAAACTATGGCTACACCTTC

V gene: TRBV29-1
J gene: TRBJ2-5
D gene: TRBD2
clone size: NA
CDR3 protein: CSGGLAGAPGETQYF
CDR3 DNA: TGCAGCGGTGGACTAGCGGGGGCCCCGGGAGAGACCCAGTACTTC

V gene: TRBV13
J gene: TRBJ2-3
D gene: NA
clone size: NA
CDR3 protein: CASSQSAQRLTDTQYF
CDR3 DNA: TGTGCCAGCAGCCAGTCGGCACAGAGATTGACAGATACGCAGTATTTT

V gene: TRBV5-1
J gene: TRBJ2-1
D gene: TRBD1
clone size: NA
CDR3 protein: CASSLGTGTGYEQFF
CDR3 DNA: TGCGCCAGCAGCTTGGGAACCGGGACAGGGTATGAGCAGTTCTTC

V gene: TRBV19
J gene: TRBJ1-6
D gene: NA
clone size: NA
CDR3 protein: CASSPAVNSPLHF
CDR3 DNA: TGTGCCAGTAGTCCTGCAGTTAATTCACCCCTCCACTTT

V gene: TRBV2
J gene: TRBJ2-7
D gene: TRBD1
clone size: NA
CDR3 protein: CASKTGQGGYEQYF
CDR3 DNA: TGTGCCAGCAAGACGGGACAGGGAGGCTACGAGCAGTACTTC

V gene: TRBV18
J gene: TRBJ2-2
D gene: NA
clone size: few
CDR3 protein: CASSPPISGLGGELFF
CDR3 DNA: TGTGCCAGCTCACCACCGATCAGCGGGCTTGGCGGGGAGCTGTTTTTT

V gene: TRBV11-3
J gene: TRBJ2-1
D gene: TRBD1
clone size: NA
CDR3 protein: CASRIGQGAYNEQFF
CDR3 DNA: TGTGCCAGCCGGATAGGACAGGGGGCCTACAATGAGCAGTTCTTC

V gene: TRBV5-5
J gene: TRBJ1-1
D gene: NA
clone size: NA
CDR3 protein: CASSLGFWSGDTEAFF
CDR3 DNA: TGTGCCAGCAGCTTGGGTTTTTGGAGCGGGGACACTGAAGCTTTCTTT

V gene: TRBV15
J gene: TRBJ2-7
D gene: NA
clone size: NA
CDR3 protein: CATSRDPGLNYEQYF
CDR3 DNA: TGTGCCACCAGCAGAGATCCCGGACTGAACTACGAGCAGTACTTC

V gene: TRBV7-9
J gene: TRBJ1-2
D gene: TRBD1
clone size: NA
CDR3 protein: CASSGDRGLRYGYTF
CDR3 DNA: TGTGCCAGCAGCGGTGACAGGGGCCTTAGGTATGGCTACACCTTC

V gene: TRBV5-1
J gene: TRBJ2-2
D gene: NA
clone size: many
CDR3 protein: CASSLRDSGNTGELFF
CDR3 DNA: TGCGCCAGCAGCTTGCGTGATAGCGGCAACACCGGGGAGCTGTTTTTT

V gene: TRBV18
J gene: TRBJ2-7
D gene: NA
clone size: NA
CDR3 protein: CASSRATDRYEQYF
CDR3 DNA: TGTGCCAGCTCACGTGCGACAGACCGGTACGAGCAGTACTTC

V gene: TRBV18
J gene: TRBJ1-1
D gene: NA
clone size: once
CDR3 protein: CASSPTGKTEAFF
CDR3 DNA: TGTGCCAGCTCACCTACAGGGAAGACTGAAGCTTTCTTT

V gene: TRBV27
J gene: TRBJ2-1
D gene: TRBD2
clone size: NA
CDR3 protein: CASSSWTSGPYNEQFF
CDR3 DNA: TGTGCCAGCAGTTCTTGGACTAGCGGGCCTTACAATGAGCAGTTCTTC

V gene: TRBV25-1
J gene: TRBJ1-5
D gene: NA
clone size: NA
CDR3 protein: CASSDGNQPQHF
CDR3 DNA: TGTGCCAGCAGTGACGGCAATCAGCCCCAGCATTTT

V gene: TRBV5-8
J gene: TRBJ1-5
D gene: NA
clone size: NA
CDR3 protein: CASSLEGTLRQPQHF
CDR3 DNA: TGTGCCAGCAGCTTGGAGGGGACATTGAGGCAGCCCCAGCATTTT

V gene: TRBV11-2
J gene: TRBJ2-7
D gene: NA
clone size: NA
CDR3 protein: CASSSHRDPYEQYF
CDR3 DNA: TGTGCCAGCAGCTCTCACAGGGACCCCTACGAGCAGTACTTC

V gene: TRBV5-1
J gene: TRBJ1-5
D gene: TRBD1
clone size: NA
CDR3 protein: CASSVAGGYDQPQHF
CDR3 DNA: TGCGCCAGCAGCGTGGCAGGGGGCTACGATCAGCCCCAGCATTTT